This T cell receptor beta chain was sequenced in a study of T-cell reconstitution after alpha-beta-depleted transplantation in children. This clonotype came up many times. Preparing the TCRbeta library involved the use of unique molecular identifiers. TCRdb redid the calling of the PCR reads with MiXCR, one entry per CDR3 protein. The sample carries 230,000 or so distinct CDR3 sequences, more than 10% recorded once. Trimming at V came to 8 bases and at J to 1 base, leaving 2 bases not matched to a gene. The CDR3 runs 12 residues. Germline V gives CDR1 MDHEN, CDR2 SYDVKM. The clonotype was recovered from a human donor who donated a stem cell graft to a child with acute lymphoblastic leukemia. This chain joins TRBV28 and TRBJ2-7, with 7 bases fitting TRBD1. This material consisted of PBMCs from the stem cell graft donor, taken from the stem cell graft. The CDR3 DNA follows: TGTGCCAGCGGGACAGCGTCCTACGAGCAGTACTTC. Encoded protein: CASGTASYEQYF.